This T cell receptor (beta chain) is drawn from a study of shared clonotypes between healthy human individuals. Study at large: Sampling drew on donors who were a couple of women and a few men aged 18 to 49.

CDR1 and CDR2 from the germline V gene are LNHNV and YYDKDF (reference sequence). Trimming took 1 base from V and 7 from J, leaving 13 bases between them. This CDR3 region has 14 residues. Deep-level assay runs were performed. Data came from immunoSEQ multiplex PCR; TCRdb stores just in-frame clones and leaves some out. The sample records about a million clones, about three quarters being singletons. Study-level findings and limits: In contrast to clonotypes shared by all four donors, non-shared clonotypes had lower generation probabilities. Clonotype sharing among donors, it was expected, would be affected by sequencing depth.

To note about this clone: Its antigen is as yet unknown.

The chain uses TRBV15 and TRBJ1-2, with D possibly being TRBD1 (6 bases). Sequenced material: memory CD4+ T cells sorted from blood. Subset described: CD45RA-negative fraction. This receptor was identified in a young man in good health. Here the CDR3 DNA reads TGTGCCACCAGCAGAGGGGGGGCGACCGCTGGCTACACCTTC. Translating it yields CATSRGGATAGYTF.